Shown below are 25 T cell receptor beta chains from a single sample sequenced in a study of glioma-infiltrating T cells. Amplification of TCR alpha and beta CDR3 regions from RNA used iRepertoire nested multiplex PCR. TCRdb redid the calling of the multiplex PCR reads with MiXCR, one entry per CDR3 protein. Counted here are a few hundred thousand distinct CDR3 sequences, more than 35% occurring once; the ten biggest clones make up more than 10%. Sequenced: glioma tissue, nonneoplastic brain tissue, or PBMCs (not recorded which). Every receptor here comes from a human donor with low-grade glioma or glioblastoma, undergoing nonglioma brain surgery, or in good health (not recorded which).

This clonotype was counted many times. The CDR3 spells CSAQGSWDEQFF. The CDR3 nucleotides read TGCAGTGCACAGGGGAGTTGGGATGAGCAGTTCTTC. The V and J genes are TRBV20-1 and TRBJ2-1, with 7 nucleotides matching TRBD1. V lost 6 bases, J lost 8 bases, and 7 bases stayed unmatched. This CDR3 comprises 12 residues. From germline, CDR1 is DFQATT and CDR2 SNEGSKA (reference sequence).

In this sample, this clonotype turned up a few times. The chain joins TRBV20-1 to TRBJ2-1; 8 nucleotides match TRBD1. CDR1 and CDR2 from the germline V gene are DFQATT and SNEGSKA (reference sequence). The CDR3 is 16 residues long. V was pared by 2 bases and J by 0 bases, with 6 bases of the junction left unmatched. The chain's CDR3 is CSARRQGRSSYNEQFF. The CDR3 coding sequence is TGCAGTGCTAGAAGACAGGGGAGGTCCTCCTACAATGAGCAGTTCTTC.

The CDR3 sequence: CASSLRRRSGAGREAQYF. In nucleotides, the CDR3 is TGTGCCAGCAGTTTAAGAAGGCGGTCCGGAGCCGGGCGGGAGGCCCAGTACTTC. The V call is TRBV12-3 or TRBV12-4, the J call TRBJ2-5; 8 bases align to TRBD2. The CDR3 sequence is 18 residues long. The ends lost 2 bases at V and 9 bases at J; junction bases unmatched: 20.

With respect to this clonotype: One end of the junction varies from germline; a read error may be responsible. The J gene is TRBJ1-1, the V gene TRBV4-2, with D hard to call. The length of the CDR3 is 15 residues. Germline V gene lookup returns CDR1 LGHNA and CDR2 YNFKEQ. CDR3 coding DNA: TGTGCCAGCAGCCAAGATGAAGGAGTTTTCACTGAGGCTTTCTTT. It codes for CASSQDEGVFTEAFF.

The J gene is TRBJ2-1, the V gene TRBV7-2; 8 bases map to TRBD1. Germline assignment: CDR1 SGHTA and CDR2 FQGNSA. CDR3 length: 15 amino acids. After removal of 4 bases from V and 4 bases from J, the junction contained 6 bases not matched to a gene. The CDR3 bases are TGTGCCAGCAGCTCAGGGGGCTTGTCGTACAATGAGCAGTTCTTC. This translates into CASSSGGLSYNEQFF.

The DNA for the CDR3 is TGTGCCTGCCTGACTAGCATGAACACTGAAGCTTTCTTT. This gives the protein CACLTSMNTEAFF. The chain employs TRBV28 and TRBJ1-1; D remains unclear. Germline-derived CDR1 and CDR2 are MDHEN and SYDVKM. CDR3 length: 13 residues. Trimming took 11 bases from V and 0 from J, leaving 13 bases between them.

This clonotype has a count of ten or more. This chain joins TRBV20-1 and TRBJ1-1; 9 bases agree with TRBD1. The germline gives CDR1 DFQATT, CDR2 SNEGSKA (reference sequence). With V trimmed by 6 bases and J by 4 bases, 6 bases remained unmatched. The CDR3 extends over 13 amino acids. This CDR3 is CSARTGDGTEAFF. The CDR3 bases are TGCAGTGCCAGGACAGGGGACGGCACTGAAGCTTTCTTT.

The chain joins TRBV7-9 to TRBJ2-1; tentatively, D is TRBD1 (5 bases). CDR3 size: 15 residues. Trimming pared 4 bases from V and 0 bases from J, leaving 10 bases between. The germline gives CDR1 SEHNR, CDR2 FQNEAQ (reference sequence). The CDR3 here is CASSWGDSSYNEQFF. The CDR3 DNA is TGTGCCAGCAGCTGGGGCGATAGCTCCTACAATGAGCAGTTCTTC.

With regard to this clonotype: A junction boundary mismatches the germline segment, possibly from a read error. V and J are TRBV6-2 or TRBV6-3 and TRBJ2-5, with D unresolved. The CDR3 covers 12 residues. Germline lookup yields CDR1 MNHEY and CDR2 SVGEGT. The CDR3 sequence is CASSYFQGTQYF. The DNA of the CDR3 is TGTGCCAGCAGTTACTTCCAAGGGACCCAGTACTTC.

This clonotype was picked up a small number of times. The chain links TRBV10-3 to TRBJ2-2, with 10 bases aligning to TRBD2. Germline V CDR1 and CDR2: ENHRY, SYGVKD. CDR3 length: 14 residues. J was trimmed by 3 bases and V by 10 bases; bases with no gene match: 5. The CDR3 nucleotides read TGTGCCACCCGCCTAGCGGGGGACACCGGGGAGCTGTTTTTT. As protein: CATRLAGDTGELFF.

About this clonotype itself: It may be a read error: a sequence one base away is much more abundant. CDR3 sequence (DNA): TGTGCCAGCAGCCCGGAGGGGCGGCCCGGAGATGCGCAGTATTTT. Its protein product is CASSPEGRPGDAQYF. The chain is built from TRBV28 and TRBJ2-3, with D possibly matching TRBD2 (6 bases). This CDR3 contains 15 residues. In germline, CDR1 is MDHEN, CDR2 SYDVKM.

This clonotype was observed many times. The rearrangement uses TRBV28 and TRBJ2-1; D is unresolved. Trimming stripped 3 bases from V and 10 bases from J, with 10 bases between. This CDR3 comprises 12 residues. Looked up from germline, CDR1 is MDHEN and CDR2 is SYDVKM. CDR3 region: CASSFFRAEQFF. DNA for the CDR3: TGTGCCAGCAGTTTTTTTAGGGCAGAGCAGTTCTTC.

This clonotype was picked up a small number of times. The chain couples TRBV5-1 to TRBJ2-3; the match to TRBD2 covers 8 bases. The trim removed 4 bases at V and 2 bases at J, leaving 9 bases unmatched. CDR1 and CDR2 from the germline V gene are SGHRS and YFSETQ. CDR3 length: 16 amino acids. The CDR3 protein is CASSPALAVSTDTQYF. CDR3 DNA: TGCGCCAGCAGCCCAGCACTAGCGGTATCCACAGATACGCAGTATTTT.

This rearrangement joins TRBV2 to TRBJ1-3; D gene ambiguous. Per the germline V gene, CDR1 is SNHLY and CDR2 is FYNNEI. The CDR3 length is 14 residues. Trimming took 6 bases from V and 3 from J, leaving 12 bases between them. In nucleotides, the CDR3 is TGTGCCAGCAGCCTGAGGACGGGTGGAAACACCATATATTTT. Amino acid sequence: CASSLRTGGNTIYF. Filled out from reference TRBV2 and TRBJ1-3, the complete variable domain reads EPEVTQTPSHQVTQMGQEVILRCVPISNHLYFYWYRQILGQKVEFLVSFYNNEISEKSEIFDDQFSVERPDGSNFTLKIRSTKLEDSAMYFCASSLRTGGNTIYFGEGSWLTVV.

This clonotype was observed at least ten times. The chain has TRBV6-1 and TRBJ1-2; D is uncertain. The CDR3 is 11 amino acids. Deletions cut 3 bases from V and 4 bases from J, with 3 bases between. Germline V CDR1 and CDR2: MNHNS, SASEGT. CDR3 in DNA: TGTGCCAGCAGTGACTCCTATGGCTACACCTTC. Amino acid sequence: CASSDSYGYTF.

Concerning this clonotype: Being one base from a much bigger clone, this may be a read error. The J gene is TRBJ2-7, the V gene TRBV28; D is uncertain. This CDR3 is 12 amino acids long. The germline CDR1 and CDR2 sequences are MDHEN and SYDVKM. V lost 7 bases and J 5 bases, leaving 12 bases between the germline ends. The CDR3 loop reads CASIILSNEQYF. DNA of the CDR3: TGTGCCAGCATCATCCTTAGTAACGAGCAGTACTTC. Variable domain in full (rest from reference TRBV28 and TRBJ2-7): DVKVTQSSRYLVKRTGEKVFLECVQDMDHENMFWYRQDPGLGLRLIYFSYDVKMKEKGDIPEGYSVSREKKERFSLILESASTNQTSMYLCASIILSNEQYFGPGTRLTVT.

The genes are TRBV5-4 and TRBJ2-3, with D uncertain. CDR1 and CDR2 (germline): SGHNT, YYREEE (reference sequence). The CDR3 totals 15 residues. V lost 5 bases and J 3 bases, leaving 16 bases between the germline ends. Here the CDR3 DNA reads TGTGCCAGCAGTCTTGGACCCGCCCCAACAGATACGCAGTATTTT. Its translation: CASSLGPAPTDTQYF.

J is TRBJ2-1 and V is TRBV20-1; 11 bases are a match to TRBD2. The CDR3 is made up of 17 amino acids. V was pared by 3 bases and J by 9 bases, with 16 bases of the junction left unmatched. Germline CDR1 DFQATT, CDR2 SNEGSKA (reference sequence). In nucleotides, the CDR3 is TGCAGTGCTAGCCCACTAGCGGGAGACACTCGGTTGAGTGAGCAGTTCTTC. This gives the protein CSASPLAGDTRLSEQFF.

The chain carries TRBV7-9 and TRBJ1-2, with 7 positions matching TRBD1. V dropped 1 base and J dropped 3; count of bases not matched to a gene: 2. The CDR3 totals 14 residues. Germline V gives CDR1 SEHNR, CDR2 FQNEAQ (reference sequence). The CDR3 coding sequence is TGTGCCAGCAGCTTAGAGGGACAGTACTATGGCTACACCTTC. It yields the protein CASSLEGQYYGYTF.

The V call is TRBV20-1, the J call TRBJ2-5, with 12 bases fitting TRBD2. CDR3 length: 16 residues. The V gene end was trimmed by 1 base and the J gene end by 8 bases; junction bases not matched to a gene: 11. CDR1 and CDR2 from the germline V gene are DFQATT and SNEGSKA (reference sequence). CDR3 region: CSARVSGAGLAGTQYF. The CDR3 DNA sequence: TGCAGTGCTAGAGTGTCGGGAGCAGGACTAGCGGGAACCCAGTACTTC.

This clonotype was observed at least ten times. J is TRBJ2-1 and V is TRBV6-2 or TRBV6-3; 14 bases agree with TRBD2. CDR1 and CDR2 (germline): MNHEY, SVGEGT. This CDR3 is 17 amino acids long. V was clipped by 6 bases and J by 4 bases; unmatched bases: 8. This CDR3 reads CASSPGLAGGTYNEQFF. CDR3 sequence (DNA): TGTGCCAGCAGCCCCGGACTAGCGGGAGGTACTTACAATGAGCAGTTCTTC.

This chain uses TRBV6-1 with TRBJ1-3; maybe TRBD1 (5 bases). CDR3 length: 18 residues. V lost 5 bases and J lost 0, with 20 bases in between. CDR1 MNHNS and CDR2 SASEGT come from the germline V gene. CDR3 sequence: CASSSQTGRLFSGNTIYF. DNA of the CDR3: TGTGCCAGCAGTTCTCAAACGGGACGCCTGTTCTCTGGAAACACCATATATTTT.

This clonotype was seen just once. This chain links TRBV19 with TRBJ2-4, with 8 bases matching TRBD1. V shed 1 base, J shed 10 bases, and the junction held 6 bases outside the gene matches. This CDR3 has 14 amino acids. Germline V gene sequence: CDR1 LNHDA, CDR2 SQIVND (reference sequence). The CDR3 DNA follows: TGTGCCAGTAGTATAGTGGGGACAGGAGGGATTCAGTACTTC. It yields the protein CASSIVGTGGIQYF. The complete variable domain, with remaining parts taken from reference TRBV19 and TRBJ2-4, reads DGGITQSPKYLFRKEGQNVTLSCEQNLNHDAMYWYRQDPGQGLRLIYYSQIVNDFQKGDIAEGYSVSREKKESFPLTVTSAQKNPTAFYLCASSIVGTGGIQYFGAGTRLSVL.

A word on this clonotype: A read error may produce the germline difference seen at one junction end. The chain carries TRBV5-1 and TRBJ2-1; 12 bases map to TRBD1. Germline lookup yields CDR1 SGHRS and CDR2 YFSETQ. The CDR3 length is 16 residues. This CDR3 is CAGSLTGTGGWNEQFF. For the CDR3, the DNA is TGCGCCGGCAGCTTGACCGGGACAGGGGGCTGGAATGAGCAGTTCTTC.

This chain connects TRBV2 to TRBJ1-6; D gene uncertain. Trimming cost V 9 bases and J 13 bases, with 7 bases left between them. This CDR3 region has 9 residues. Per germline, CDR1 SNHLY and CDR2 FYNNEI. The CDR3 protein is CASGVPLHF. The CDR3 DNA follows: TGTGCCAGTGGGGTGCCCCTCCACTTT.